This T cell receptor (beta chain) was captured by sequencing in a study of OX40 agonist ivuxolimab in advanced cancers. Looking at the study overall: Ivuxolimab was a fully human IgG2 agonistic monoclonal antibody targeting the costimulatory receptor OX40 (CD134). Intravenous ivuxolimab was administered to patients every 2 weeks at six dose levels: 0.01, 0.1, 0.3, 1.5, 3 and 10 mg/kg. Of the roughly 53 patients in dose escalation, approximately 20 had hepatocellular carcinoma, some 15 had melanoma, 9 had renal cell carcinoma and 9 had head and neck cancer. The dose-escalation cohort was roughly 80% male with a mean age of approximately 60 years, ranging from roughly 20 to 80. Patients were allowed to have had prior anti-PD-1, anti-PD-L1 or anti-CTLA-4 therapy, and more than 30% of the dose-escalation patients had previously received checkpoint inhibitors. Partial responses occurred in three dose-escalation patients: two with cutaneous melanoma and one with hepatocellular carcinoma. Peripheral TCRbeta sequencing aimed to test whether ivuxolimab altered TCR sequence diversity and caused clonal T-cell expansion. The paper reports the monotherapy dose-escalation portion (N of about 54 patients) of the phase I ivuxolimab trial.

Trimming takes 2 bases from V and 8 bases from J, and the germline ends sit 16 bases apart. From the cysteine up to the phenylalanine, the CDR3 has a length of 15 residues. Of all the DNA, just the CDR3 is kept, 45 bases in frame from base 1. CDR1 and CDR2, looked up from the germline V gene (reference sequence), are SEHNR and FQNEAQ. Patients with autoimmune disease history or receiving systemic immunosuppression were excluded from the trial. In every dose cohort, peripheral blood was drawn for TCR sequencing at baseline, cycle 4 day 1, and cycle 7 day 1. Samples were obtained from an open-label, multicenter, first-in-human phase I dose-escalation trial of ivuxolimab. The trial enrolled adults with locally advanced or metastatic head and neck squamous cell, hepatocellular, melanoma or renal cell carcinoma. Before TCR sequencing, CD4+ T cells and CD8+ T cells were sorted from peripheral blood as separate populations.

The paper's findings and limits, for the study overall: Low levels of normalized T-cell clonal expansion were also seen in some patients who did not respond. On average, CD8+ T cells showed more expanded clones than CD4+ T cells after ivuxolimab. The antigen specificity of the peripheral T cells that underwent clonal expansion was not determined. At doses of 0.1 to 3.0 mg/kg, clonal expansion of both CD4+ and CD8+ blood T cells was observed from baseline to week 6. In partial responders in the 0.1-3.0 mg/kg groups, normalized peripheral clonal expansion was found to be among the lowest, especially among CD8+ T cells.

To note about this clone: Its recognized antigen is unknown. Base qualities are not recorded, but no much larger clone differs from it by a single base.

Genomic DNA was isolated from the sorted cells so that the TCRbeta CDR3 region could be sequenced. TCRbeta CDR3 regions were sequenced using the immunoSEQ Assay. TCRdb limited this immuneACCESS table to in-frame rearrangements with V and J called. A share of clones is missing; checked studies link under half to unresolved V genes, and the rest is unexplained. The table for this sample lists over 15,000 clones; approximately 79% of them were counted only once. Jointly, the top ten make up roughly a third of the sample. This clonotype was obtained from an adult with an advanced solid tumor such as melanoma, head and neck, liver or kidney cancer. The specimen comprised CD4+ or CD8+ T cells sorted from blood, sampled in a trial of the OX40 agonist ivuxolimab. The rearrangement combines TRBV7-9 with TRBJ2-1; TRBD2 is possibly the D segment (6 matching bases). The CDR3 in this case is CASSLFVSRRDEQFF. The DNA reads TGTGCCAGCAGCTTATTTGTCAGCCGGAGGGATGAGCAGTTCTTC.